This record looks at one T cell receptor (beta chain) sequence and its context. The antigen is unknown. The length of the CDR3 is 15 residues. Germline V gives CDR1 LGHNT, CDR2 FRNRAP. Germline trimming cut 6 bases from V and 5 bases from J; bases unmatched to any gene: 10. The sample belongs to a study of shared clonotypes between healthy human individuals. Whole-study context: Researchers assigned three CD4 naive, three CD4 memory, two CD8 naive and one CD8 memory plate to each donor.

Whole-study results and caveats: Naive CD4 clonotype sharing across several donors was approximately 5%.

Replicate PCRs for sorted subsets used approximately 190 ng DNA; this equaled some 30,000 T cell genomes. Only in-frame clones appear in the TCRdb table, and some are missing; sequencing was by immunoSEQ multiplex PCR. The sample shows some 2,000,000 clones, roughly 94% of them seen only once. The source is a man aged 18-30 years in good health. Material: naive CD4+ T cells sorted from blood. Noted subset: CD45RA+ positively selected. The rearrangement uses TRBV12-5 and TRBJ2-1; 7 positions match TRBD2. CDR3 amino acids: CASGSPGAGNNEQFF. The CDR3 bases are TGTGCTAGTGGCTCGCCTGGAGCGGGAAACAATGAGCAGTTCTTC. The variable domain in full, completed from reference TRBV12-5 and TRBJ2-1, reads DARVTQTPRHKVTEMGQEVTMRCQPILGHNTVFWYRQTMMQGLELLAYFRNRAPLDDSGMPKDRFSAEMPDATLATLKIQPSEPRDSAVYFCASGSPGAGNNEQFFGPGTRLTVL.